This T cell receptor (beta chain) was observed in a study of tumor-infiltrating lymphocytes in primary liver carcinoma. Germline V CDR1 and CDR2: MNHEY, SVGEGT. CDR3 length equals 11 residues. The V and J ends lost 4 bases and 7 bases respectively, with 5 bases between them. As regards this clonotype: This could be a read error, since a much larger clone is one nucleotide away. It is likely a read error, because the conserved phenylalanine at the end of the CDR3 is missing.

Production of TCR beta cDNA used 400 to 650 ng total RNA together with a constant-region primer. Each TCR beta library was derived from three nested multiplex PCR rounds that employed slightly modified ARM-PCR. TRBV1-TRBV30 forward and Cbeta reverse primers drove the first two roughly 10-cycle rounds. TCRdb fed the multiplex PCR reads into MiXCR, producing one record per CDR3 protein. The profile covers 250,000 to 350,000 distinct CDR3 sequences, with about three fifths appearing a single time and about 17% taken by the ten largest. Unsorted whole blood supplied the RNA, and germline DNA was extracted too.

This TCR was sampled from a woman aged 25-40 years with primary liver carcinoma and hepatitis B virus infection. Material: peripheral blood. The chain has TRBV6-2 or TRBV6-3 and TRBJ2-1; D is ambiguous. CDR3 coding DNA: TGTGCCAGCAGTTCCAGGAATGAGCAGTTCTGC. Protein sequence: CASSSRNEQFC.